The rows below give T cell receptor beta chains drawn from one sample of a study of beta chain features in type 1 diabetes. Using immunoSEQ multiplex PCR, the repertoire was profiled, and TCRdb retains in-frame clones only, with some absent. Of more than 250,000 clones in the sample, approximately 16% were seen once. Sequenced input: naive CD4+ T cells from blood. Receptors were obtained from a man aged 18 to 29 with type 1 diabetes. Both conserved end residues are part of each CDR3. A D gene is named only where the DNA matches it firmly. A row's size may be missing; if present it is once, few, many or a size class.

>TRBV28|TRBJ2-5|-|few
TGTGCCAGCAGTTATCAGGGACAAGAGACCCAGTACTTC
CASSYQGQETQYF
>TRBV2|TRBJ2-4|-|few
TGTGCCAGCAGTGAAGCGGAGGGTACCAAAAACATTCAGTACTTC
CASSEAEGTKNIQYF
>TRBV9|TRBJ1-6|TRBD1|-
TGTGCCAGCAGCGCGAGGGACAGGGTCATGGGTACCCTCCACTTT
CASSARDRVMGTLHF
>TRBV7-9|TRBJ1-4|-|-
TGTGCCAGCAGCTCGACTGGGGAAAAACTGTTTTTT
CASSSTGEKLFF
>TRBV29-1|TRBJ2-3|TRBD2|few
TGCAGCGTGGGGAGCTCGACTAGCGGGAGTACAGATACGCAGTATTTT
CSVGSSTSGSTDTQYF
>TRBV23-1|TRBJ2-6|-|many
TGCGCCAGCAGCAGGAACTCCTCTGGGGCCAACGTCCTGACTTTC
CASSRNSSGANVLTF
>TRBV28|TRBJ1-5|TRBD1|-
TGTGCCAGCAGTTTAGGGGACAGGAATCAGCCCCAGCATTTT
CASSLGDRNQPQHF
>TRBV4-3|TRBJ2-2|-|-
TGCGCCAGCAGCCAAGCCGTTCCGAGGAACACCGGGGAGCTGTTTTTT
CASSQAVPRNTGELFF
>TRBV5-4|TRBJ2-6|-|few
TGTGCCAGCAGCTTGACTACAGGGTCTGGGGCCAACGTCCTGACTTTC
CASSLTTGSGANVLTF
>TRBV6-5|TRBJ2-7|TRBD2|-
TGTGCCAGCAGTTATCTAACGGGAGGGCGGCACGAGCAGTACTTC
CASSYLTGGRHEQYF
>TRBV21-1|TRBJ1-5|-|-
TGTGCCAGCAGCAGGCGAACACAGGTCTATAGCAATCAGCCCCAGCATTTT
CASSRRTQVYSNQPQHF
>TRBV23-1|TRBJ2-1|-|-
TGCGCCAGCAGTCAAACAGGACCTGCCCATGAGCAGTTCTTC
CASSQTGPAHEQFF
>TRBV18|TRBJ2-1|TRBD2|-
TGTGCCAGCTCACCACCACTACTAGCGGGACTTAATGAGCAGTTCTTC
CASSPPLLAGLNEQFF
>TRBV15|TRBJ1-2|-|few
TGTGCCACCAGCAGAGACAGGGCCGACTATGGCTACACCTTC
CATSRDRADYGYTF
>TRBV6-1|TRBJ1-2|TRBD1|-
TGTGCCAGCAGTGAAGTCACAGGGGCAGATGGCTACACCTTC
CASSEVTGADGYTF
>TRBV6-1|TRBJ2-3|TRBD2|once
TGTGCCAGCAGTTGGCGGGAGGAGGGTACGCAGTATTTT
CASSWREEGTQYF
>TRBV9|TRBJ1-1|-|few
TGTGCCAGCAGCGTGGGACTGACCGGCACTGAAGCTTTCTTT
CASSVGLTGTEAFF
>TRBV15|TRBJ2-1|-|few
TGTGCCACCAGCAGAGACAGGGCCGGTTACCGGAATGAGCAGTTCTTC
CATSRDRAGYRNEQFF
>TRBV23-1|TRBJ2-5|TRBD2|few
TGCGCCAGCAGTCTCAATGGCGGGGGGCCGGGGGAGCAGTACTTC
CASSLNGGGPGEQYF
>TRBV19|TRBJ2-7|-|-
TGTGCCAGTTCGGAGGTACCCTACGAGCAGTACTTC
CASSEVPYEQYF
>TRBV9|TRBJ1-1|-|-
TGTGCCAGCAGCGTAGTTGTCGAGGGAGTGAGTGCTTTCTTT
CASSVVVEGVSAFF
>TRBV6-6|TRBJ1-2|-|-
TGTGCCAGCAGTTCAGCCGGGAGCTATGGCTACACCTTC
CASSSAGSYGYTF
>TRBV5-1|TRBJ2-7|TRBD2|few
TGCGCCAGCAGCTGGGCGGGGGGCTACGAGCAGTACTTC
CASSWAGGYEQYF
>TRBV11-2|TRBJ2-3|TRBD2|-
TGTGCCAGCAGCTTAGATACCGGGAGGGCCGGGGATACGCAGTATTTT
CASSLDTGRAGDTQYF
>TRBV7-2|TRBJ2-7|-|few
TGTGCCAGCAGCTTATCGGGCTACGAGCAGTACTTC
CASSLSGYEQYF
>TRBV18|TRBJ1-1|-|few
TGTGCCAGCTCACCAGGGGGCCCGGACACTGAAGCTTTCTTT
CASSPGGPDTEAFF
>TRBV19|TRBJ2-2|-|few
TGTGCCAGTAGTATAGACGAGGGCGCGAACACCGGGGAGCTGTTTTTT
CASSIDEGANTGELFF
>TRBV28|TRBJ2-7|TRBD2|-
TGTGCCAGCAGTTTAACTAGCGCAATATACGAGCAGTACTTC
CASSLTSAIYEQYF
>TRBV4-1|TRBJ2-7|TRBD2|-
TGCGCCAGCAGCCAGGCGGGGCTAGCGGGGTGGAACGAGCAGTACTTC
CASSQAGLAGWNEQYF
>TRBV2|TRBJ1-1|-|-
TGTGCCAGCAGTGACCAAGGACTTTCGAACACTGAAGCTTTCTTT
CASSDQGLSNTEAFF
>TRBV30|TRBJ2-7|TRBD1|few
TGTGCCTGGACGAGGGGACAGGGAGACTACGAGCAGTACTTC
CAWTRGQGDYEQYF
>TRBV11-2|TRBJ2-2|-|few
TGTGCCAGCAGCACAGAACCCCCTTGGCGGGACACCGGGGAGCTGTTTTTT
CASSTEPPWRDTGELFF
>TRBV30|TRBJ2-1|TRBD1|few
TGTGCCTGGAACAGGGGAAGGGAGCAGTTCTTC
CAWNRGREQFF
>TRBV5-4|TRBJ2-7|TRBD2|few
TGTGCCAGCAGACTGGAGCGGGAGTCCTCCTACGAGCAGTACTTC
CASRLERESSYEQYF
>TRBV28|TRBJ2-6|-|-
TGTGCCAGCAGTCACCAGGGTTCAGGGGCCAACGTCCTGACTTTC
CASSHQGSGANVLTF
>TRBV29-1|TRBJ1-2|-|few
TGCAGCGTTGAACGGGGGGTACAACTTGGTTACACCTTC
CSVERGVQLGYTF
>TRBV7-9|TRBJ1-4|TRBD1|-
TGTGCCAGCAGTACTCGACAGGGGAAGGGTAAACTGTTTTTT
CASSTRQGKGKLFF
>TRBV5-1|TRBJ2-3|TRBD2|-
TGCGCCAGCAGCTCGCGTCTAGCGGGAGGAACAGATACGCAGTATTTT
CASSSRLAGGTDTQYF
>TRBV18|TRBJ2-7|TRBD1|-
TGTGCCAGCTCACTAAAACCACAGGGGGCGACCTCCTACGAGCAGTACTTC
CASSLKPQGATSYEQYF
>TRBV6-5|TRBJ2-7|-|few
TGTGCCAGCAGTTACTTCCGAAGGGGATACGAGCAGTACTTC
CASSYFRRGYEQYF
>TRBV6-5|TRBJ1-5|-|-
TGTGCCAGCAGTTACAGCTTCCGAGATCAGCCCCAGCATTTT
CASSYSFRDQPQHF
>TRBV9|TRBJ2-1|TRBD2|-
TGTGCCAGCAGCGTAGGGCGGGGGAACAATGAGCAGTTCTTC
CASSVGRGNNEQFF
>TRBV28|TRBJ2-5|TRBD2|-
TGTGCCAGCAGTGGGGTAGGGCGGGGGATTCAAGAGACCCAGTACTTC
CASSGVGRGIQETQYF
>TRBV7-9|TRBJ2-1|TRBD2|-
TGTGCCAGCAGCTCAGGACTAGAGAACAATGAGCAGTTCTTC
CASSSGLENNEQFF
>TRBV28|TRBJ2-1|-|-
TGTGCCAGCAGTTTATGGGGCTTAACCGATGAGCAGTTCTTC
CASSLWGLTDEQFF
>TRBV27|TRBJ2-7|TRBD1|few
TGTGCCAGCAGTTATCTTAGGGACAGGGGGCGAGGCGAGCAGTACTTC
CASSYLRDRGRGEQYF
>TRBV25-1|TRBJ2-5|TRBD2|few
TGTGCCAGCAGTTCCCCAACGGGGGGAATGAAAGAGACCCAGTACTTC
CASSSPTGGMKETQYF
>TRBV7-2|TRBJ2-7|TRBD2|-
TGTGCCAGCAGCTTTCGAGCGGGGGGGCCCGAGCAGTACTTC
CASSFRAGGPEQYF
>TRBV5-1|TRBJ2-1|TRBD2|-
TGCGCCAGCAGCTTGGGGGCGGGAGGGGATAATGAGCAGTTCTTC
CASSLGAGGDNEQFF
>TRBV6-1|TRBJ2-3|TRBD1|-
TGTGCCAGCTGCCGGGACAGAAGCACAGATACGCAGTATTTT
CASCRDRSTDTQYF
>TRBV19|TRBJ2-5|-|few
TGTGCCAGTAGTTCCTGGACCGGGAGAGAGGAGACCCAGTACTTC
CASSSWTGREETQYF
>TRBV25-1|TRBJ1-2|-|few
TGTGCCAGCAGTGAATTCTGGAGGGGCGAGAATAACTATGGCTACACCTTC
CASSEFWRGENNYGYTF
>TRBV15|TRBJ2-1|TRBD2|-
TGTGCCACCAGCAGAGATATCCGTCAGCGTAGCGGGAGAGTCAACAATGAGCAGTTCTTC
CATSRDIRQRSGRVNNEQFF
>TRBV27|TRBJ2-7|TRBD1|few
TGTGCCAGCAGTTTTTCACAGGGGCCCGGGTTCTACGAGCAGTACTTC
CASSFSQGPGFYEQYF
>TRBV15|TRBJ2-7|-|-
TGTGCCACCAGCAGATCGACAGGGAGGTATTCGCGGGAGCAGTACTTC
CATSRSTGRYSREQYF
>TRBV5-8|TRBJ1-5|TRBD1|few
TGTGCCAGCAGCCATGGAGGGGGCAGGAGTCAGCCCCAGCATTTT
CASSHGGGRSQPQHF